The 20 T cell receptor beta chains below were found in one sample sequenced in a study of CD8 T cells in ankylosing spondylitis. From the 5' RACE reads, TCRdb called clonotypes with MiXCR, one entry per CDR3 protein. The sample holds 25,000 to 40,000 distinct CDR3 sequences, about 6.8% seen once. Input material: blood, either unsorted or a sorted T cell fraction (not recorded which). These receptors all stem from a male donor with ankylosing spondylitis or in good health (not recorded which).

This clonotype was counted many times. The CDR3 DNA sequence: TGTGCCAGCAGCTTTACATCCACCGGGGAGCTGTTTTTT. This encodes CASSFTSTGELFF. V usage is TRBV7-8 and J usage is TRBJ2-2; no firm D call. V was cut by 3 bases and J by 4 bases, with 6 bases left in between. Germline CDR1 is SGHVS and CDR2 is FQNEAQ. The CDR3 extends over 13 amino acids.

This clonotype was counted at least ten times. V usage is TRBV2 and J usage is TRBJ2-2; D may correspond to TRBD1 or TRBD2 (5 bases each). Looked up from germline, CDR1 is SNHLY and CDR2 is FYNNEI. V lost 0 bases, J lost 13 bases, and 18 bases lay in between. The CDR3 is made up of 15 amino acids. The CDR3 loop is CASSEAEDSGAWLFF. CDR3 nucleotide sequence: TGTGCCAGCAGTGAAGCGGAAGACTCCGGGGCGTGGCTGTTTTTT.

This clonotype is judged medium-sized. The V call is TRBV7-3, the J call TRBJ2-1, with 7 bases that match TRBD1. CDR1 and CDR2 (germline): SGHTA, FQGTGA. The J segment lost 3 bases and the V segment lost 5 bases, leaving 10 bases of the junction unmatched. The CDR3 has 16 amino acids. CDR3 loop: CASSPSPGQFYNEQFF. The CDR3 nucleotides read TGTGCCAGCAGCCCCAGTCCGGGACAGTTCTACAATGAGCAGTTCTTC.

This clonotype appeared many times. The chain is built from TRBV6-5 and TRBJ2-5; 11 bases are shared with TRBD2. The ends lost 2 bases at V and 5 bases at J; junction bases unmatched: 4. The CDR3 has 15 amino acids. From germline, CDR1 is MNHEY and CDR2 SVGAGI. CDR3 in amino acids: CASSYGIAGGETQYF. The CDR3 DNA is TGTGCCAGCAGTTACGGGATAGCGGGAGGGGAGACCCAGTACTTC.

This clonotype is medium-sized. The chain joins TRBV5-1 to TRBJ1-4; possible D gene TRBD1, 6 bases. The V and J ends lost 3 bases and 0 bases respectively, with 9 bases between them. The length of the CDR3 is 15 residues. CDR1 is SGHRS, CDR2 YFSETQ, per germline. CDR3 coding DNA: TGCGCCAGCAGCTCAGGGGATCCAACTAATGAAAAACTGTTTTTT. It codes for CASSSGDPTNEKLFF.

This clonotype was counted many times. This chain joins TRBV3-1 and TRBJ2-6; 7 bases are shared with TRBD1. The CDR3 consists of 15 residues. In germline, CDR1 is LGHDT, CDR2 YNNKEL (reference sequence). The ends lost 4 bases at V and 4 bases at J; junction bases unmatched: 4. CDR3 in amino acids: CASSPTGTGANVLTF. Written as DNA, the CDR3 is TGTGCCAGCAGCCCGACAGGGACGGGGGCCAACGTCCTGACTTTC.

This clonotype was counted ten times or more. The chain has TRBV28 and TRBJ2-3, with TRBD2 identical over 15 bases. Germline CDR1 is MDHEN and CDR2 is SYDVKM. V shed 5 bases and J 5 bases; nucleotides not matched to a gene: 2. The CDR3 length is 15 residues. The CDR3 DNA reads as TGTGCCAGCAGTCGGACTAGCGGGAGGGTAGATACGCAGTATTTT. This translates into CASSRTSGRVDTQYF.

At least ten counts were recorded for this clonotype. The rearrangement uses TRBV12-3 or TRBV12-4 and TRBJ1-5; D is unresolved. The CDR3 covers 14 residues. Trimming pared 6 bases from V and 2 bases from J, leaving 11 bases between. Here the CDR3 reads CASSEQLGNQPQHF. DNA of the CDR3: TGTGCCAGCAGCGAGCAGTTAGGCAATCAGCCCCAGCATTTT.

This clonotype appeared many times. The J gene is TRBJ2-3, the V gene TRBV5-1; D uncertain. This CDR3 is 14 amino acids long. Germline CDR1 reads SGHRS; CDR2 reads YFSETQ. V was pared by 1 base and J by 1 base, with 7 bases between. CDR3 coding DNA: TGCGCCAGCAGCTTGAGGACGGGCACAGATACGCAGTATTTT. Translation: CASSLRTGTDTQYF.

This clonotype occurred many times. The chain's CDR3 is CASSLTGVDQPQHF. For the CDR3, the DNA is TGCGCCAGCAGCTTAACAGGGGTGGATCAGCCCCAGCATTTT. J is TRBJ1-5 and V is TRBV5-1, with 7 bases identical to TRBD1. The CDR3 sequence is 14 residues long. V shed 2 bases and J 5 bases; nucleotides not matched to a gene: 4. CDR1 and CDR2 from the germline V gene are SGHRS and YFSETQ.

A word on this clonotype: One base away lies a much larger clone, so this may be a sequencing read error. V is TRBV10-2 and J is TRBJ1-1; TRBD1 aligns across 10 bases. Germline CDR1 is WSHSY and CDR2 is SAAADI. This CDR3 region has 15 residues. CDR3 protein: CASRHPGQGNTAAFF. The DNA of the CDR3 is TGCGCCAGCAGACATCCGGGACAGGGGAACACTGCAGCTTTCTTT.

This clonotype ranks as medium-sized. The chain employs TRBV14 and TRBJ2-5; 11 bases line up with TRBD1. Trimming removed 4 bases from V and 2 bases from J; junction bases left unmatched: 3. The V gene's germline CDR1 is SGHDN and CDR2 FVKESK. The CDR3 consists of 15 residues. CDR3 bases: TGTGCCAGCAGCCCGGACAGGGGGCTTCAAGAGACCCAGTACTTC. It yields the protein CASSPDRGLQETQYF.

Turning to this clonotype: The conserved closing phenylalanine or tryptophan is absent in this CDR3, likely reflecting a read error. This CDR3 reads CASSRNRQGPNQPQHS. Written as DNA, the CDR3 is TGTGCCAGCAGCCGGAACAGACAGGGTCCAAACCAGCCCCAGCATTCT. The gene calls are TRBV28 and TRBJ1-5; TRBD1 matches 7 bases. From germline, CDR1 is MDHEN and CDR2 SYDVKM. The V segment lost 6 bases and the J segment 7 bases; nucleotides outside the gene matches: 15. The CDR3 spans 16 residues.

This clonotype was picked up many times. The V call is TRBV5-1, the J call TRBJ2-2, with TRBD1 as a possible D gene (5 bases). Looked up from germline, CDR1 is SGHRS and CDR2 is YFSETQ. The V and J ends lost 3 bases and 0 bases respectively, with 6 bases between them. This CDR3 is 14 amino acids long. CDR3 amino acids: CASSSDTNTGELFF. For the CDR3, the DNA is TGCGCCAGCAGCTCGGACACGAACACCGGGGAGCTGTTTTTT.

This clonotype has ten or more counts. The genes are TRBV12-3 or TRBV12-4 and TRBJ2-7; tentative D call: TRBD1 (5 bases). Deletions cut 3 bases from V and 2 bases from J, with 11 bases between. This CDR3 spans 14 amino acids. Here the CDR3 DNA reads TGTGCCAGCAGTTTTACGACAGCTACCTACGAGCAGTACTTC. Amino acids: CASSFTTATYEQYF.

This clonotype was observed many times. The chain has TRBV5-1 and TRBJ2-5, with unresolved D. This CDR3 region has 15 residues. Trimming shortened V by 0 bases and J by 3 bases, and 12 bases separated the two germline ends. The germline gives CDR1 SGHRS, CDR2 YFSETQ. CDR3 DNA sequence: TGCGCCAGCAGCTTGGAGCCCGGTTCAGAAGAGACCCAGTACTTC. This codes for CASSLEPGSEETQYF.

This clonotype appeared many times. V is TRBV2 and J is TRBJ2-3; D call uncertain. The germline CDR1 and CDR2 sequences are SNHLY and FYNNEI. V dropped 0 bases and J dropped 6 bases, with 4 bases sitting between them. This CDR3 spans 12 amino acids. The CDR3 bases are TGTGCCAGCAGTGAAGCGCCCGATACGCAGTATTTT. Its protein product is CASSEAPDTQYF.

This clonotype was seen many times. The chain is built from TRBV2 and TRBJ2-3; a possible D gene is TRBD2 (6 bases). Germline V lookup: CDR1 SNHLY, CDR2 FYNNEI. This CDR3 region has 12 residues. The germline V and J ends were trimmed by 9 bases and 7 bases, with 14 bases remaining between them. In nucleotides, the CDR3 is TGTGCCAGTAGCTGGGACTCGTATACGCAGTATTTT. This codes for CASSWDSYTQYF.

The J gene is TRBJ2-6, the V gene TRBV5-4, with 10 bases lining up with TRBD1. Trimming removed 6 bases from V and 1 base from J; junction bases left unmatched: 10. CDR1 is SGHNT and CDR2 is YYREEE in the germline V gene (reference sequence). The CDR3 is 18 residues long. CDR3 sequence (DNA): TGTGCCAGCACCTCCGTGGGGACAGGGGTATCTGGGGCCAACGTCCTGACTTTC. Translated: CASTSVGTGVSGANVLTF. The full variable domain, completed using reference TRBV5-4 and TRBJ2-6, is ETGVTQSPTHLIKTRGQQVTLRCSSQSGHNTVSWYQQALGQGPQFIFQYYREEENGRGNFPPRFSGLQFPNYSSELNVNALELDDSALYLCASTSVGTGVSGANVLTFGAGSRLTVL.

This clonotype was observed at least ten times. The chain is built from TRBV6-5 and TRBJ2-1; TRBD2 is a possible D gene (6 bases). This CDR3 comprises 18 residues. Germline V gene lookup returns CDR1 MNHEY and CDR2 SVGAGI. Trimming took 4 bases from V and 0 from J, leaving 19 bases between them. The CDR3 is CASSFRWEASSSYNEQFF. The CDR3 DNA reads TGTGCCAGCAGTTTCCGTTGGGAGGCCTCTAGCTCCTACAATGAGCAGTTCTTC.